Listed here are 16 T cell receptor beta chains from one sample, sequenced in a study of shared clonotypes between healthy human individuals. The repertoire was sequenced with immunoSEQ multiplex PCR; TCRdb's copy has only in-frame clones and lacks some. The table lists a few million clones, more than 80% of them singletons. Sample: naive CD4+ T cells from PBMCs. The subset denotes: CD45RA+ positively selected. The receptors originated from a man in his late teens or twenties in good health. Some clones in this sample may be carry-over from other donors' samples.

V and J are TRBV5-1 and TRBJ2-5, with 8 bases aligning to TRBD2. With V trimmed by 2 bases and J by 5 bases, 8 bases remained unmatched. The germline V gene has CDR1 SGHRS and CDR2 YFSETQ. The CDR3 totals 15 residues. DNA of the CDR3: TGCGCCAGCAGCTTTTCTGGGACTAGTCCGGAGACCCAGTACTTC. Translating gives CASSFSGTSPETQYF.

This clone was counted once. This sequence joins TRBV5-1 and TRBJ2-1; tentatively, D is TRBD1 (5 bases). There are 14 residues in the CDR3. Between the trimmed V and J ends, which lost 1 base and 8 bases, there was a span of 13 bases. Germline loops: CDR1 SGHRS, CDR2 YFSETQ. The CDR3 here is CASSLMVRVDEQFF. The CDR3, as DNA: TGCGCCAGCAGCTTGATGGTCAGGGTGGATGAGCAGTTCTTC.

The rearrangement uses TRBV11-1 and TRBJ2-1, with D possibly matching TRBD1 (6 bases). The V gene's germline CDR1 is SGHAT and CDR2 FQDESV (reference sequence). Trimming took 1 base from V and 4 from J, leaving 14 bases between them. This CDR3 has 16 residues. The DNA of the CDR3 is TGTGCCAGCAGCTTAGGCCCCGGAGGACAGTACAATGAGCAGTTCTTC. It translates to CASSLGPGGQYNEQFF.

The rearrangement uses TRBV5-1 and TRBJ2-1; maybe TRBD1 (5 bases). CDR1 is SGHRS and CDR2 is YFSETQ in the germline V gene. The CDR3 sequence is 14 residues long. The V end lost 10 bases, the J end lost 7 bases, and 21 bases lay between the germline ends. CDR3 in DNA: TGCGCCTCCCAGAGTAGGGGATTTTGGAATGAGCAGTTCTTC. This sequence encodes CASQSRGFWNEQFF.

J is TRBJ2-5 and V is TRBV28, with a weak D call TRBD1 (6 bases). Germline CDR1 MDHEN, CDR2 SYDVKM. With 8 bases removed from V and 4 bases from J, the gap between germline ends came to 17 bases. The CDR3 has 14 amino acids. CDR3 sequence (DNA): TGTGCCAGCTTCTTTGGCAGGGGCGGAGAGACCCAGTACTTC. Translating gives CASFFGRGGETQYF.

In DNA, the CDR3 is TGCGCCAGCAGCCCCGGACAGGGGGCACAAGAGACCCAGTACTTC. Protein product: CASSPGQGAQETQYF. This sequence joins TRBV5-1 and TRBJ2-5; 11 nucleotides line up with TRBD1. Trimming removed 4 bases from V and 2 bases from J; junction bases left unmatched: 4. Germline values: CDR1 SGHRS, CDR2 YFSETQ. The length of the CDR3 is 15 residues. Together with reference TRBV5-1 and TRBJ2-5, the CDR3 gives the full variable domain: KAGVTQTPRYLIKTRGQQVTLSCSPISGHRSVSWYQQTPGQGLQFLFEYFSETQRNKGNFPGRFSGRQFSNSRSEMNVSTLELGDSALYLCASSPGQGAQETQYFGPGTRLLVL.

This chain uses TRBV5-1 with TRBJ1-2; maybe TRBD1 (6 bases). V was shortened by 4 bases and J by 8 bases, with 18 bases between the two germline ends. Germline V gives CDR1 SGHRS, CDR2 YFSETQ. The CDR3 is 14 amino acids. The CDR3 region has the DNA TGCGCCAGCAGCCCGGGCAGGGGCTCGTCCGGCTACACCTTC. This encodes CASSPGRGSSGYTF.

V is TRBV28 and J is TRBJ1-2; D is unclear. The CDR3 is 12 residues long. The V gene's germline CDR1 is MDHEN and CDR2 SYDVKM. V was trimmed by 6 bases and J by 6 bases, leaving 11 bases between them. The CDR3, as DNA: TGTGCCAGCAGCCAGACACGTAATGGCTACACCTTC. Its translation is CASSQTRNGYTF.

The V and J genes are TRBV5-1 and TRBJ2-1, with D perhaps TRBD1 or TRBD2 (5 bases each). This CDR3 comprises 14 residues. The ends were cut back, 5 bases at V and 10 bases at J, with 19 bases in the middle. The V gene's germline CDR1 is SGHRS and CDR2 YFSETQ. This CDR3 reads CASSSGTLGGEQFF. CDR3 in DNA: TGCGCCAGCAGTTCCGGGACCTTAGGCGGGGAGCAGTTCTTC. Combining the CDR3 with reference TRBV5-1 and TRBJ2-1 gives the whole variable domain KAGVTQTPRYLIKTRGQQVTLSCSPISGHRSVSWYQQTPGQGLQFLFEYFSETQRNKGNFPGRFSGRQFSNSRSEMNVSTLELGDSALYLCASSSGTLGGEQFFGPGTRLTVL.

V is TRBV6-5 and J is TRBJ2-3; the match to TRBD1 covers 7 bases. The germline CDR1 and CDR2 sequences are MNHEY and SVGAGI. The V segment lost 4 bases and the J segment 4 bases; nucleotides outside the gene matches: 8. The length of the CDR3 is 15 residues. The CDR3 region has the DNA TGTGCCAGCAGTTTAGGACAGGTTAGGGCAGATACGCAGTATTTT. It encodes CASSLGQVRADTQYF.

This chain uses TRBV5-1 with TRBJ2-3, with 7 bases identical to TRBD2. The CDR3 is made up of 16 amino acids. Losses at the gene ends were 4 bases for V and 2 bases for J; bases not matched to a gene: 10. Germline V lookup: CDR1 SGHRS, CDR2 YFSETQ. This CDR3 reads CASSLGRTRVTDTQYF. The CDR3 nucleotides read TGCGCCAGCAGCCTCGGTCGGACTAGGGTCACAGATACGCAGTATTTT.

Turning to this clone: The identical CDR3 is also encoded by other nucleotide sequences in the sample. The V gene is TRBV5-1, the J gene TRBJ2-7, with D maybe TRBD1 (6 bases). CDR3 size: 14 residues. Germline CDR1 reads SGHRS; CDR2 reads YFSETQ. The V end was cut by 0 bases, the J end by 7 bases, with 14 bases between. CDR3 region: CASSLGGRGGEQYF. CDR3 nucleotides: TGCGCCAGCAGCTTGGGAGGCAGGGGTGGGGAGCAGTACTTC.

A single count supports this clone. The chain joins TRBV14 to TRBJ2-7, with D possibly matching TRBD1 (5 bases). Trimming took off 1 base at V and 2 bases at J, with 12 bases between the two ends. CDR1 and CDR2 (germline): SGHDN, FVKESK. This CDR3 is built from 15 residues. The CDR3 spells CASSQGPKGTYEQYF. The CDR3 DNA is TGTGCCAGCAGCCAAGGGCCCAAGGGGACCTACGAGCAGTACTTC.

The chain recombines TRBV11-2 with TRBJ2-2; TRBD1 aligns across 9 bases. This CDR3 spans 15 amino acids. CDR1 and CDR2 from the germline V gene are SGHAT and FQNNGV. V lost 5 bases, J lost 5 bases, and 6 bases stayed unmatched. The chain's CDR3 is CASSQQGAATGELFF. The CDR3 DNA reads TGTGCCAGCAGCCAACAGGGGGCGGCTACCGGGGAGCTGTTTTTT.

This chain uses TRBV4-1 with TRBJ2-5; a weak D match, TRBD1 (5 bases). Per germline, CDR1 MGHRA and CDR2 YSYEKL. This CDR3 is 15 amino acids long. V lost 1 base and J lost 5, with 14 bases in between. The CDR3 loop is CASSQGIRGMETQYF. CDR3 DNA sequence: TGCGCCAGCAGCCAAGGGATAAGGGGCATGGAGACCCAGTACTTC.

CDR3 sequence reads: CASSLESETAEAFF. As DNA, the CDR3 is TGCGCCAGCAGCTTGGAGTCAGAGACCGCTGAAGCTTTCTTT. The chain couples TRBV5-1 to TRBJ1-1; D is unresolved. The CDR3 consists of 14 residues. Germline V CDR1 and CDR2: SGHRS, YFSETQ. V lost 0 bases and J 6 bases, leaving 12 bases between the germline ends.